The T cell receptor beta chain under discussion was sequenced for a study of cytomegalovirus exposure and HLA in healthy donors. Overall study results and limits: Indistinguishable V segments, including TRBV6-2 and TRBV6-3, were excluded. Reports indicate that TCR beta sequences accurately predicted the HLA-A and HLA-B alleles of most subjects. The majority of TCR sequences were rare, yet some public TCRs appeared in many donors.

Looked up from germline, CDR1 is PRHDT and CDR2 is FYEKMQ (reference sequence). Trimming took off 5 bases at V and 0 bases at J, with 11 bases between the two ends. The CDR3 extends over 15 amino acids. Researchers ran the PCR with 60 Vbeta and 13 Jbeta primers. Clones were sequenced by immunoSEQ multiplex PCR, and TCRdb holds only the in-frame ones, with some missing. The sample lists 150,000 to 170,000 clones, around 81% seen once, with approximately 5.6% in the top ten. Details on this clone: No antigen is known for it.

Sample: PBMCs. The receptor's source is a woman between 35 and 50 years old in good health and CMV-seropositive. The chain is built from TRBV13 and TRBJ2-1, with a weak D call TRBD2 (6 bases). CDR3 sequence (DNA): TGTGCCAGCAGCGTGCGGGGACCCTCCTACAATGAGCAGTTCTTC. Translated, it gives CASSVRGPSYNEQFF.